The present TCR beta chain was sequenced within a study of blood T cell repertoires in COVID-19. Across the study: Spain, Italy and the United States supplied samples that represented acute and convalescent COVID-19.

V was pared by 2 bases and J by 5 bases, with 9 bases between. The CDR3 is 14 residues long. Germline-derived CDR1 and CDR2 are KGHDR and SFDVKD. Original methodology: Estimation of nucleated cell counts was performed using reference gene primer amplification. Produced via immunoSEQ multiplex PCR; TCRdb's table is partial and in-frame only. Clone size and the V and J calls come from that table; the DNA yielded D and trimming. Among 200,000 to 250,000 clones, 65% to 90% were seen once, and the ten largest hold 4.5% to 5.5%. V and J are TRBV24-1 and TRBJ2-4, with D possibly matching TRBD1 (6 bases). The TCR sequence derives from a human donor in a cohort sampled during active COVID-19. Sequenced: peripheral blood. CDR3 coding DNA: TGTGCCACCAGTGATTCCAGGGGCGAAAACATTCAGTACTTC. Translating gives CATSDSRGENIQYF.